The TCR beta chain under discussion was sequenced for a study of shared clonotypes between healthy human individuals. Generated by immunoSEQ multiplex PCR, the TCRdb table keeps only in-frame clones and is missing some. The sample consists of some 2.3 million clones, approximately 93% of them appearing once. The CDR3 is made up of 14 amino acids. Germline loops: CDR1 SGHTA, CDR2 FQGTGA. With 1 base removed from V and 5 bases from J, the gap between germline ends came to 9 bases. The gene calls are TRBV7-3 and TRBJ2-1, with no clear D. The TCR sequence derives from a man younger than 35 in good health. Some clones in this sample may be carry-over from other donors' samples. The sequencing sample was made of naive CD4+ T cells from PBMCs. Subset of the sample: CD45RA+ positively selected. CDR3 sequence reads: CASSLIPSNNEQFF. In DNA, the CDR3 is TGTGCCAGCAGCTTAATTCCCTCGAACAATGAGCAGTTCTTC. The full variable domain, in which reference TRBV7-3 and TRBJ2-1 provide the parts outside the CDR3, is GAGVSQTPSNKVTEKGKYVELRCDPISGHTALYWYRQSLGQGPEFLIYFQGTGAADDSGLPNDRFFAVRPEGSVSTLKIQRTERGDSAVYLCASSLIPSNNEQFFGPGTRLTVL.